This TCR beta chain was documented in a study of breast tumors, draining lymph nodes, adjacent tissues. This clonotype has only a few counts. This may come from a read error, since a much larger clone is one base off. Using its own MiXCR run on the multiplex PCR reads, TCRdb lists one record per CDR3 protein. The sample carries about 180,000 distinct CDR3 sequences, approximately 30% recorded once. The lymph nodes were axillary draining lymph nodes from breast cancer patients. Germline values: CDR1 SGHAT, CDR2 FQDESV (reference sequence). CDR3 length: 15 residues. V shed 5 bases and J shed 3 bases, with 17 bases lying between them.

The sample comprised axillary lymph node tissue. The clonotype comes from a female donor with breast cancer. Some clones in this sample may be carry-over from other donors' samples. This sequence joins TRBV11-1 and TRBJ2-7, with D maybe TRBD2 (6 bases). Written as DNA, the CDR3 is TGTGCCAGCAGCCTCGAGCCGGGAGCCATCTACGAGCAGTACTTC. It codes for CASSLEPGAIYEQYF. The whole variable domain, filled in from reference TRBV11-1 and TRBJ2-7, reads EAEVAQSPRYKITEKSQAVAFWCDPISGHATLYWYRQILGQGPELLVQFQDESVVDDSQLPKDRFSAERLKGVDSTLKIQPAELGDSAMYLCASSLEPGAIYEQYFGPGTRLTVT.